The present T cell receptor beta chain was sequenced within a study of CD8+ T cells in alopecia areata (dated by TCRdb to the late 2010s). With regard to the full study: To study T cell clonal expansion in alopecia areata, the researchers applied high-throughput TCRbeta sequencing to both the C3H/HeJ mouse model and human patients. In humans, TCRbeta sequencing was performed on scalp tissue and on sorted CD4+ and CD8+ peripheral blood T cells from healthy controls and from patients with patchy or totalis/universalis alopecia areata. Clonality in the scalp was compared among normal scalp (n=4), patchy alopecia areata scalp (n=8), and alopecia totalis/universalis scalp (n=8). TCRbeta CDR3 regions were amplified by immunoSEQ multiplex PCR with 35 Vbeta forward and 13 Jbeta reverse primers. RNA was extracted with the PAXgene miRNA kit for fixed scalp, the miRNeasy kit for PBMCs, and the RNeasy kit for mouse skin. What the work shows at the level of the full study, not this receptor alone: Higher clonality and more expanded CD8+ clones were observed in lesional scalp than in normal scalp, particularly in alopecia totalis/universalis, a finding suggestive of antigenic drive. Resident alphabeta T cells in normal human skin are also sequenced, complicating scalp TCR repertoire analysis, unlike mouse skin dominated by gammadelta T cells. Shared TCR sequences between patients were less evident than in mice, which may be partly attributable to HLA diversity in the patient population.

The protocol used for the library was the immunoSEQ multiplex PCR assay. To provide template for TCR sequencing, every sample had RNA extracted and reverse transcribed into cDNA. First-strand cDNA was synthesized with SuperScript III using a 2:1 mix of oligo-dT and random hexamers. Amplification bias was assessed with a synthetic immune receptor repertoire, and residual bias was removed computationally. In the source study's methods: After raw reads were preprocessed to remove errors, the CDR3 was defined following IMGT conventions as running from the conserved cysteine to phenylalanine. To get clonality, Shannon entropy was normalized by log2 of the number of productive unique TCRs and the result was subtracted from 1. Whether each scalp clone was CD4 or CD8 was inferred by checking scalp TCRbeta sequences against the CD4 and CD8 repertoires from sorted blood. TCRdb's version of the immuneACCESS table is confined to in-frame rearrangements and falls short of the full clone set. An unresolved V gene accounts for under half of the shortfall where checked; the remainder is of unknown origin. V, J and clone size are taken as reported in that table, and D and trimming were inferred from the DNA itself. This sample has about 200,000 clones in its table, and approximately 53% of those were observed once. Roughly 5% of the sample goes to the ten largest clones.

The junction shows trimming of 4 bases on V and 4 bases on J, plus 14 bases between the germline ends. In the germline V gene, CDR1 corresponds to SGHRS and CDR2 to YFSETQ. Inclusive of the bounding cysteine and phenylalanine, the CDR3 is 15 residues long. The only DNA kept is the CDR3, 45 bases in frame from the first base. Comment on this clone: The antigen it binds to is not known. Base qualities were left out, and no much larger clone turns up one base away.

PBMCs were isolated by density centrifugation and stained for CD3, CD4 and CD8, after which CD4+ and CD8+ T cells were sorted on a FACSAria. Scalp biopsies and blood samples were obtained from unaffected controls. What was sequenced was CD8+ T cells sorted from blood. The TCR comes from a human donor in good health. The chain was built from TRBV5-1 and TRBJ2-2; the D gene is perhaps TRBD1, from 7 matching bases. This receptor carries the CDR3 CASSTGEESTGELFF. The nucleotide sequence reads as follows: TGCGCCAGCAGCACAGGGGAGGAGAGCACCGGGGAGCTGTTTTTT.